This entry is about one T cell receptor (beta chain). Germline assignment: CDR1 LNHNV and CDR2 YYDKDF (reference sequence). Unmatched junction bases numbered 5, after V lost 0 bases and J lost 6 bases. CDR3 size: 16 residues. TCRdb's table, derived via immunoSEQ multiplex PCR, lists solely in-frame clones and lacks some. The sample lists roughly 510,000 clones; 75% to 80% were seen once. The sample belongs to a study of shared clonotypes between healthy human individuals. The chain carries TRBV15 and TRBJ2-3; TRBD2 agrees at 11 bases. The sample comprised PBMCs. The source of this sequence is a woman aged 40 to 55 in good health. Some clones in this sample may be carry-over from other donors' samples. DNA of the CDR3: TGTGCCACCAGCAGAGATAGCGGGAGGGCCAGGGATACGCAGTATTTT. Its translation: CATSRDSGRARDTQYF.